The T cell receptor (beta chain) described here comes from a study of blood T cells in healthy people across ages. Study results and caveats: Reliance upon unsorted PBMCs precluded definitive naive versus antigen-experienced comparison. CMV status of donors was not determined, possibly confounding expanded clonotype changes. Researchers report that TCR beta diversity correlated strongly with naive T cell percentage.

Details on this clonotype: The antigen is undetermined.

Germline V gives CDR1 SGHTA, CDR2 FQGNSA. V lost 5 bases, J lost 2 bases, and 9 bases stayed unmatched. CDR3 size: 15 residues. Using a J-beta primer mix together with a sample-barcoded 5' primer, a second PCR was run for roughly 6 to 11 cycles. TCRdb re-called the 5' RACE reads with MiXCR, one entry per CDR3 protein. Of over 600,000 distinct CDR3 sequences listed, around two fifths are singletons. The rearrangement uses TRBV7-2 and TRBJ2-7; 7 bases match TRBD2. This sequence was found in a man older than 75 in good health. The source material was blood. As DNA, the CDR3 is TGTGCCAGCAGCGCTCGGACTAGGGCGACCTACGAGCAGTACTTC. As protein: CASSARTRATYEQYF.